This T cell receptor beta chain was obtained from a study of blood T cell repertoires in COVID-19. This clone was seen once. The germline V gene encodes CDR1 SGHRS and CDR2 YFSETQ. The CDR3 has 15 residues. J was trimmed by 4 bases and V by 4 bases; bases with no gene match: 5. Here immunoSEQ multiplex PCR was the method, and the copy in TCRdb shows in-frame clones only, minus some. Of about 68,000 clones detected, around nine tenths appear once; the ten largest clones hold about 2.1%. The sample comprised peripheral blood. The chain carries TRBV5-1 and TRBJ2-1, with 10 bases lining up with TRBD1. The receptor was isolated from a human donor in a cohort sampled during active COVID-19. The CDR3 is CASSDPGQGYNEQFF. CDR3 sequence (DNA): TGCGCCAGCAGCGATCCGGGACAGGGGTACAATGAGCAGTTCTTC.